A selection of T cell receptor beta chains follows, all from one sample in a study of T cells after yellow fever vaccination. TCRdb reanalysed the 5' RACE reads using MiXCR and keeps one entry per CDR3 protein. The table has approximately 31,000 distinct CDR3 sequences, about 11% seen once; the top ten hold roughly an eighth. The sequenced sample was PBMCs, either bulk or a sorted T-cell subset (CD4+, CD8+, memory, or dextramer-sorted; not recorded which), obtained around 15 days after the first yellow fever vaccination. The source of these receptors is a man aged 18 to 30 who received the YFV17D yellow fever vaccine. CDR3s leave out the opening cysteine and the closing phenylalanine or tryptophan.

V: TRBV5-1; J: TRBJ2-3; CDR3: ASREGTSGGQNTQY
V: TRBV10-3; J: TRBJ1-6; CDR3: AISDRAMESPLH
V: TRBV6-1; J: TRBJ2-5; CDR3: ASRRFGQLFQETQY
V: TRBV18; J: TRBJ2-3; CDR3: ASSTRTQEDTQY
V: TRBV5-1; J: TRBJ1-1; CDR3: ASSPQGAQTEAF
V: TRBV5-4; J: TRBJ2-4; CDR3: ASSLGGAKNIQY
V: TRBV2; J: TRBJ2-7; CDR3: ASRDPRFEQY
V: TRBV5-1; J: TRBJ1-4; CDR3: ASSLGGTTTNEKLF
V: TRBV6-4; J: TRBJ2-3; CDR3: ASSEGAGAADTQY
V: TRBV7-7; J: TRBJ2-5; CDR3: ASSLGQGQETQY
V: TRBV9; J: TRBJ2-1; CDR3: ASSDETGNNEQF
V: TRBV4-3; J: TRBJ2-5; CDR3: ASSQEFRIQETQY
V: TRBV7-2; J: TRBJ2-2; CDR3: ASTLTGGYTGELF
V: TRBV6-2/TRBV6-3; J: TRBJ1-5; CDR3: ASSGRPDGNQPQH
V: TRBV20-1; J: TRBJ2-3; CDR3: SAPTTSGSTDTQY
V: TRBV5-1; J: TRBJ2-3; CDR3: ASRLAGTDTQY
V: TRBV4-1; J: TRBJ2-1; CDR3: ASSQERGGYDEQF
V: TRBV7-2; J: TRBJ2-5; CDR3: AVRTGGQTQY
V: TRBV7-2; J: TRBJ2-5; CDR3: ASSLREQETQY
V: TRBV27; J: TRBJ2-3; CDR3: ASSSPAGKGTDTQY
V: TRBV7-8; J: TRBJ2-2; CDR3: ASSSSGELF
V: TRBV18; J: TRBJ1-1; CDR3: ASSPPSESQGAEAF
V: TRBV4-1; J: TRBJ2-4; CDR3: ASSHRDRGRGTKNIQY
V: TRBV7-3; J: TRBJ2-2; CDR3: ASSSRGGTGELF
V: TRBV6-1; J: TRBJ2-3; CDR3: ASTLTGLAGEPDTQY
V: TRBV6-6; J: TRBJ1-3; CDR3: ASSPRSGNTIY
V: TRBV5-6; J: TRBJ2-5; CDR3: ASSPISGGAEETQY
V: TRBV5-1; J: TRBJ1-1; CDR3: ASSLPGSYTEAF
V: TRBV18; J: TRBJ1-6; CDR3: ASSPIRDSNSPLH
V: TRBV7-2; J: TRBJ1-6; CDR3: ASKGTFYNSPLH
V: TRBV2; J: TRBJ1-2; CDR3: ASTFQGGTGST
V: TRBV6-4; J: TRBJ2-3; CDR3: ASSASGGDSTDTQY
V: TRBV7-2; J: TRBJ2-1; CDR3: ASCREVNEQF
V: TRBV7-9; J: TRBJ1-2; CDR3: ATGPPLGGFNYGYT
V: TRBV29-1; J: TRBJ1-1; CDR3: SVRTPETGGTEAF
V: TRBV7-2; J: TRBJ1-6; CDR3: ASSLSYNSPLH
V: TRBV12-3/TRBV12-4; J: TRBJ2-1; CDR3: ASSLDGIYNEQF
V: TRBV7-9; J: TRBJ2-7; CDR3: ASSRGTGSEQY
V: TRBV6-5; J: TRBJ2-5; CDR3: ASSSPGGARETQY
V: TRBV7-2; J: TRBJ2-7; CDR3: ASSPWDGEQY
V: TRBV7-8; J: TRBJ2-1; CDR3: ASSVLAGVDRNEQF
V: TRBV5-6; J: TRBJ1-4; CDR3: ASSLVGRLNEKLF
V: TRBV5-5; J: TRBJ1-6; CDR3: ASSLYGRGDNSPLH
V: TRBV7-8; J: TRBJ1-6; CDR3: ASSLAGRGGSPLH
V: TRBV10-2; J: TRBJ1-1; CDR3: ASSDPGTNTEAF
V: TRBV5-1; J: TRBJ2-3; CDR3: ASSLGQTTDTQY
V: TRBV20-1; J: TRBJ1-1; CDR3: SARTLKNTEAF
V: TRBV14; J: TRBJ2-5; CDR3: ASSQNSGGETQY
V: TRBV7-2; J: TRBJ2-6; CDR3: ASSLDFSGANVLT
V: TRBV18; J: TRBJ1-1; CDR3: ASSPLSDLTEAF
V: TRBV6-5; J: TRBJ2-5; CDR3: ASSYSKDPRKQETQY
V: TRBV18; J: TRBJ1-1; CDR3: ASSLKTGGDEAF
V: TRBV5-1; J: TRBJ1-1; CDR3: ASSLGDRGGAF
V: TRBV29-1; J: TRBJ2-5; CDR3: SCRTGPVETQY